Listed below are T cell receptor beta chains from one sample, sequenced in a study of cytomegalovirus exposure and HLA in healthy donors. TCRdb's table, derived via immunoSEQ multiplex PCR, lists solely in-frame clones and lacks some. This sample carries fewer than 90,000 clones, approximately 94% of them seen once, and the ten largest clones take 3.3%. The specimen sequenced was PBMCs. The receptors derive from a woman between 18 and 30 years old in good health and CMV-seropositive. Each CDR3 is given with its conserved first and last residue. Fields, in order: J gene, V gene, clone size, D gene, CDR3 DNA, CDR3 protein. A D gene is named only where the DNA matches it firmly. For some rows the clone size is stated as once, few or many, or as a class when expanded; others skip it.

>TRBJ1-1|TRBV6-6|.|.
TGTGCCAGCAGGCGTCAGGGTTCCGCTGAAGCTTTCTTT
CASRRQGSAEAFF
>TRBJ1-2|TRBV9|.|.
TGTGCCAGCAGCCCGGGGCCCCGGGACACTCCTTTAAGGGGCTACACCTTC
CASSPGPRDTPLRGYTF
>TRBJ1-2|TRBV7-9|.|.
TGTGCCAGCAGCCCACTGGGGGCCTACACCTTC
CASSPLGAYTF
>TRBJ2-2|TRBV4-2|.|TRBD2
TGTGCCAGCAGCCAAGAACTAGCGGGAGCCGGGGAGCTGTTTTTT
CASSQELAGAGELFF
>TRBJ2-6|TRBV30|.|.
TGTGCCTGGAGTTACGGGAATTTTGGGGCCAACGTCCTGACTTTC
CAWSYGNFGANVLTF
>TRBJ2-1|TRBV28|.|.
TGTGCCAGCAGTCCCACTAGAGGAGGGATCAAGTTCTTC
CASSPTRGGIKFF
>TRBJ1-2|TRBV6-5|.|.
TGTGCCAGCAGTTACGCCGTCGAGGCAGCCGACTACACCTTC
CASSYAVEAADYTF
>TRBJ2-7|TRBV6-1|.|.
TGTGCCAGCAGTGGAGACCTTAGCGGCTCCTACGAGCAGTACTTC
CASSGDLSGSYEQYF
>TRBJ1-4|TRBV5-5|.|TRBD1
TGTGCCAGCAGCATACAACAGGGGGCGGGTGAAAAACTGTTTTTT
CASSIQQGAGEKLFF
>TRBJ2-3|TRBV28|.|TRBD2
TGTGCCAGCAGTTTATTAGGGGCTAGCGGGGGTTCGCGGATGGATACGCAGTATTTT
CASSLLGASGGSRMDTQYF
>TRBJ1-2|TRBV5-5|once|.
TGTGCCAGCAGCTTGGGTTTGCGAAACTCGGCGGGTGGCTACACCTTC
CASSLGLRNSAGGYTF
>TRBJ2-1|TRBV10-3|.|.
TGTGCCATCAGGAAACAGGGTGGTCGGGACAATGAGCAGTTCTTC
CAIRKQGGRDNEQFF
>TRBJ2-7|TRBV7-2|few|.
TGTGCCAGCAGCCCTGAGGGCGGCGGATACTCCGAGCAGTACTTC
CASSPEGGGYSEQYF
>TRBJ1-5|TRBV7-2|.|.
TGTGCCAGCAGCTCGGACTTTTATAGCAATCAGCCCCAGCATTTT
CASSSDFYSNQPQHF
>TRBJ1-3|TRBV15|.|.
TGTGCCACCCAGCCCAGGTCTGGAAACACCATATATTTT
CATQPRSGNTIYF
>TRBJ1-5|TRBV6-5|.|.
TGTGCCAGCAGTCTGACGGGGAATCAGCCCCAGCATTTT
CASSLTGNQPQHF
>TRBJ1-5|TRBV4-1|once|.
TGCGCCAGCAGCCAAGAAGGGGGGGCTAGTCAGCCCCAGCATTTT
CASSQEGGASQPQHF
>TRBJ1-4|TRBV7-9|.|.
TGTGCCAGCAGCCCGACGACGGGGGGTGGTGAAAAACTGTTTTTT
CASSPTTGGGEKLFF
>TRBJ2-1|TRBV6-1|once|.
TGTGCCAGCACCTGGACAGAATACAATGAGCAGTTCTTC
CASTWTEYNEQFF
>TRBJ2-7|TRBV14|.|TRBD2
TGTGCCAGCAGCCAAGTTTATCGGACTAGCGGGAGCTCTGAGGACGAGCAGTACTTC
CASSQVYRTSGSSEDEQYF
>TRBJ2-1|TRBV7-2|.|TRBD2
TGTGCCAGCAGCCTATTCAGACTAGCGGGAGGGCCGGATGAGCAGTTCTTC
CASSLFRLAGGPDEQFF
>TRBJ2-2|TRBV5-1|.|TRBD2
TGCGCCAGCAGCTGGACTAGCAGCGGGGAGCTGTTTTTT
CASSWTSSGELFF
>TRBJ1-1|TRBV5-4|.|.
TGTGCCAGCAGCTTGGAATCTACCTTGAACACTGAAGCTTTCTTT
CASSLESTLNTEAFF
>TRBJ2-3|TRBV7-9|once|TRBD2
TGTGCCAGCAGCTTAGGCGGGAGTGCAGATACGCAGTATTTT
CASSLGGSADTQYF
>TRBJ1-1|TRBV27|.|.
TGTGCCAGCAGTTTTTCGGGGGTGTACACTGAAGCTTTCTTT
CASSFSGVYTEAFF
>TRBJ1-4|TRBV19|.|.
TGTGCCAGTAGGGGTCGGGGGTTAAGGAATGAAAAACTGTTTTTT
CASRGRGLRNEKLFF
>TRBJ1-1|TRBV11-2|.|.
TGTGCCAGCAGCTTATCAGGGGTCGCTGAAGCTTTCTTT
CASSLSGVAEAFF
>TRBJ2-2|TRBV7-2|.|TRBD2
TGTGCCAGCAGCTCTAGCGGGGGCCGAGGCACCGGGGAGCTGTTTTTT
CASSSSGGRGTGELFF
>TRBJ2-7|TRBV6-1|.|.
TGTGCCAGCAGGAAATCAGGGGCGAGCTCCTACGAGCAGTACTTC
CASRKSGASSYEQYF
>TRBJ2-1|TRBV6-1|.|TRBD1
TGTGCCAGCAGTGAAGCGGGACAGTACAATGAGCAGTTCTTC
CASSEAGQYNEQFF
>TRBJ1-2|TRBV7-9|.|TRBD1
TGTGCCACCCCGAGCAGGGGGCTCTATGGCTACACCTTC
CATPSRGLYGYTF
>TRBJ1-2|TRBV7-2|.|.
TGTGCCAGCAGCCCCTCGGGTCTGAGGGCCCGGGGCTACACCTTC
CASSPSGLRARGYTF
>TRBJ1-2|TRBV6-5|.|.
TGTGCCAGCAGTTACACCGAGTTTAACTATGGCTACACCTTC
CASSYTEFNYGYTF
>TRBJ2-7|TRBV21-1|.|.
TGTGCCAGCAGCAGTGACAGGGTCCAAAGCGAGCAGTACTTC
CASSSDRVQSEQYF
>TRBJ2-3|TRBV5-8|.|.
TGTGCCAGCAAAAATAGCGGTCCTAACACAGATACGCAGTATTTT
CASKNSGPNTDTQYF
>TRBJ2-7|TRBV5-5|.|.
TGTGCCAGCAGCTTACAGGGAAACTACGAGCAGTACTTC
CASSLQGNYEQYF
>TRBJ2-5|TRBV15|.|.
TGTGCCACCAGCAGAGATGGGCAGGGGGAGACCCAGTACTTC
CATSRDGQGETQYF
>TRBJ1-2|TRBV5-4|once|.
TGTGCCAGCAGCTCGGGACTCACCTATGGCTACACCTTC
CASSSGLTYGYTF
>TRBJ2-1|TRBV7-6|.|TRBD2
TGTGCCAGCAGCCAAACTAGCGGCTACAATGAGCAGTTCTTC
CASSQTSGYNEQFF
>TRBJ1-2|TRBV7-8|once|.
TGTGCCAGCAGCCTGACGGACAGTAACTATGGCTACACCTTC
CASSLTDSNYGYTF
>TRBJ1-6|TRBV5-6|.|.
TGTGCCAGCAGCTTGCGGGGGAGAGGTTCACCCCTCCACTTT
CASSLRGRGSPLHF
>TRBJ2-3|TRBV5-5|.|.
TGTGCCAGCAGCTTGAGGCCAGAAGGAGACCCTAGGGATACGCAGTATTTT
CASSLRPEGDPRDTQYF
>TRBJ2-3|TRBV5-4|.|.
TGTGCCAGCAGCTTGGAGGCTAGCGCCACAGATACGCAGTATTTT
CASSLEASATDTQYF
>TRBJ2-6|TRBV6-5|.|.
TGTGCCAGCAGTAGGGGTGTCTCTGGGGCCAACGTCCTGACTTTC
CASSRGVSGANVLTF
>TRBJ2-7|TRBV4-3|.|TRBD2
TGCGCCAGCAGCCTTGGCTTGGGGCTAGCGGATTTCTACGAGCAGTACTTC
CASSLGLGLADFYEQYF
>TRBJ1-3|TRBV6-6|once|TRBD1
TGTGCCAGCAGTCCCGGACAGGAAAGCCCTGGAAACACCATATATTTT
CASSPGQESPGNTIYF